A single sample is the source of the 18 T cell receptor beta chains below, sequenced in a study of shared clonotypes between healthy human individuals. The data were produced by immunoSEQ multiplex PCR, yet TCRdb's version contains in-frame clones alone and is incomplete. The data contain a few hundred thousand clones, around 77% of them singletons. The sequenced sample consisted of PBMCs. These receptors were collected from a woman between 35 and 50 years old in good health. Some clones in this sample may be carry-over from other donors' samples.

The chain uses TRBV4-2 and TRBJ2-5; D is ambiguous. The CDR3 has 14 residues. Per the germline V gene, CDR1 is LGHNA and CDR2 is YNFKEQ. V lost 0 bases and J lost 2, with 7 bases in between. The CDR3 bases are TGTGCCAGCAGCCAAGACACGCGACAAGAGACCCAGTACTTC. The encoded protein is CASSQDTRQETQYF.

The CDR3 loop reads CASSLAGEASEQYF. The DNA for the CDR3 is TGTGCCAGCAGCTTAGCGGGAGAGGCCTCCGAGCAGTACTTC. This rearrangement joins TRBV11-2 to TRBJ2-7; possible D gene TRBD2, 6 bases. Germline V CDR1 and CDR2: SGHAT, FQNNGV. CDR3 length equals 14 residues. Trimming took 1 base from V and 6 from J, leaving 13 bases between them. Based on the CDR3 plus reference TRBV11-2 and TRBJ2-7, the full variable domain is EAGVAQSPRYKIIEKRQSVAFWCNPISGHATLYWYQQILGQGPKLLIQFQNNGVVDDSQLPKDRFSAERLKGVDSTLKIQPAKLEDSAVYLCASSLAGEASEQYFGPGTRLTVT.

This rearrangement joins TRBV27 to TRBJ2-1; 10 bases align to TRBD1. This CDR3 is 16 amino acids long. V dropped 4 bases and J dropped 8; count of bases not matched to a gene: 11. CDR1 is MNHEY and CDR2 is SMNVEV in the germline V gene (reference sequence). The CDR3: CASSYGRDRGGHEQFF. CDR3 in DNA: TGTGCCAGCAGTTACGGCCGGGACAGGGGTGGGCATGAGCAGTTCTTC.

As for this clone: Additional DNA sequences in this sample encode the identical CDR3. CDR3 in DNA: TGTGCCAGCAGCCCAGGACAGGCCAACTATGGCTACACCTTC. Its protein is CASSPGQANYGYTF. The chain employs TRBV28 and TRBJ1-2, with 7 bases that match TRBD1. The CDR3 runs to 14 residues. Trimming removed 6 bases from V and 2 bases from J; junction bases left unmatched: 6. Germline-derived CDR1 and CDR2 are MDHEN and SYDVKM.

J is TRBJ2-2 and V is TRBV4-2, with unresolved D. The V end was cut by 0 bases, the J end by 2 bases, with 7 bases between. The CDR3 loop spans 15 amino acids. Germline assignment: CDR1 LGHNA and CDR2 YNFKEQ. Here the CDR3 DNA reads TGTGCCAGCAGCCAAGATTGGGTAAACACCGGGGAGCTGTTTTTT. Amino acids: CASSQDWVNTGELFF.

The chain links TRBV27 to TRBJ2-1; 12 bases map to TRBD2. Looked up from germline, CDR1 is MNHEY and CDR2 is SMNVEV (reference sequence). The V segment lost 5 bases and the J segment 5 bases; nucleotides outside the gene matches: 13. The CDR3 has 18 amino acids. DNA for the CDR3: TGTGCCAGCAGTCCCTTTTCCCGACTAGCGGGAGCACACAATGAGCAGTTCTTC. Its translation: CASSPFSRLAGAHNEQFF.

CDR3: CASSDRQGVETQYF. The CDR3 DNA reads as TGTGCCAGCAGTGATCGGCAGGGTGTGGAGACCCAGTACTTC. The chain links TRBV6-1 to TRBJ2-5, with D perhaps matching TRBD1 (5 bases). Trimming cost V 3 bases and J 5 bases, with 13 bases left between them. The CDR3 covers 14 residues. CDR1 and CDR2 from the germline V gene are MNHNS and SASEGT.

This chain joins TRBV6-1 and TRBJ2-7; TRBD2 matches 7 bases. Germline CDR1 MNHNS, CDR2 SASEGT. After removal of 7 bases from V and 5 bases from J, the junction contained 5 bases not matched to a gene. The CDR3 length is 12 residues. CDR3 in amino acids: CASTSGGNEQYF. The CDR3 DNA follows: TGTGCCAGCACGTCGGGAGGAAACGAGCAGTACTTC.

The CDR3 DNA reads as TGTGCCAGCAGCCCCCCCGAGCGGGAGGACGTCAATGAGCAGTTCTTC. Translated: CASSPPEREDVNEQFF. The rearrangement uses TRBV7-9 and TRBJ2-1; 9 nucleotides line up with TRBD2. Losses at the gene ends were 5 bases for V and 6 bases for J; bases not matched to a gene: 11. Germline assignment: CDR1 SEHNR and CDR2 FQNEAQ (reference sequence). The CDR3 extends over 16 amino acids.

This clone was picked up a small number of times. The rearrangement joins TRBV12-5 to TRBJ2-7, with 7 bases identical to TRBD2. Germline lookup yields CDR1 LGHNT and CDR2 FRNRAP. V dropped 7 bases and J dropped 3; count of bases not matched to a gene: 6. This CDR3 has 13 residues. The DNA for the CDR3 is TGTGCTAGTGCCCTCGGGGACTACTACGAGCAGTACTTC. Its protein is CASALGDYYEQYF.

The rearrangement uses TRBV7-2 and TRBJ2-2; 13 bases map to TRBD2. CDR1 and CDR2 (germline): SGHTA, FQGNSA. V was clipped by 6 bases and J by 3 bases; unmatched bases: 4. The CDR3 spans 16 residues. This CDR3 reads CASSRTSGRYTGELFF. Here the CDR3 DNA reads TGTGCCAGCAGTCGGACTAGCGGGAGATACACCGGGGAGCTGTTTTTT.

V and J are TRBV21-1 and TRBJ2-2; the table's D call of TRBD2 was not tested on the DNA. TRBV21-1 constitutes a pseudogene. There are 15 residues in the CDR3. The CDR3: CASSAGTSCTGELFF. Here the CDR3 DNA reads TGTGCCAGCAGTGCCGGGACTAGCTGTACCGGGGAGCTGTTTTTT.

This clone has just one count. The chain joins TRBV27 to TRBJ1-5, with TRBD1 as a possible D gene (5 bases). The germline gives CDR1 MNHEY, CDR2 SMNVEV (reference sequence). Trimming stripped 5 bases from V and 0 bases from J, with 14 bases between. This CDR3 is built from 16 residues. Here the CDR3 reads CASSQGGYYSNQPQHF. CDR3 sequence (DNA): TGTGCCAGCAGTCAGGGAGGGTATTATAGCAATCAGCCCCAGCATTTT.

Notes on this clone: This probably arose from a read error, given a far larger clone one base away. The chain couples TRBV28 to TRBJ2-7; D ambiguous. Germline values: CDR1 MDHEN, CDR2 SYDVKM. The CDR3 spans 14 residues. The V end lost 3 bases, the J end lost 2 bases, and 11 bases lay between the germline ends. CDR3 sequence: CASSFLTATYEQYF. In nucleotides, the CDR3 is TGTGCCAGCAGTTTCCTAACGGCAACCTACGAGCAGTACTTC.

Of note for this clone: A single base is all that separates this from a far larger clone, so a read error is likely. Other DNA sequences in the same sample also yield this CDR3. The chain employs TRBV7-9 and TRBJ1-4, with D hard to call. Germline V gene sequence: CDR1 SEHNR, CDR2 FQNEAQ (reference sequence). This CDR3 region has 13 residues. The V end lost 5 bases, the J end lost 0 bases, and 4 bases lay between the germline ends. The CDR3 DNA reads TGTGCCAGCAGCCCCTCAACTAATGAAAAACTGTTTTTT. Encoded protein: CASSPSTNEKLFF.

This clone appeared a few times. V is TRBV5-4 and J is TRBJ2-1; D might be TRBD1 (5 bases). The V end lost 4 bases, the J end lost 3 bases, and 11 bases lay between the germline ends. Looked up from germline, CDR1 is SGHNT and CDR2 is YYREEE (reference sequence). This CDR3 comprises 14 residues. Here the CDR3 reads CASSPDTSYNEQFF. The DNA of the CDR3 is TGTGCCAGCAGCCCGGACACGAGCTACAATGAGCAGTTCTTC.

CDR3 amino acids: CASRGAGGYTF. The CDR3 DNA follows: TGTGCCAGCAGGGGGGCGGGTGGCTACACCTTC. The V and J genes are TRBV27 and TRBJ1-2; D may be TRBD1 (6 bases). The germline gives CDR1 MNHEY, CDR2 SMNVEV (reference sequence). The CDR3 is 11 amino acids. V was pared by 6 bases and J by 7 bases, with 9 bases between.

V is TRBV5-6 and J is TRBJ1-1, with D unclear. The CDR3 is made up of 13 amino acids. The germline V and J ends were trimmed by 1 base and 0 bases, with 4 bases remaining between them. Germline V gives CDR1 SGHDT, CDR2 YYEEEE. CDR3 region: CASSLSMNTEAFF. In DNA, the CDR3 is TGTGCCAGCAGCTTGTCCATGAACACTGAAGCTTTCTTT.